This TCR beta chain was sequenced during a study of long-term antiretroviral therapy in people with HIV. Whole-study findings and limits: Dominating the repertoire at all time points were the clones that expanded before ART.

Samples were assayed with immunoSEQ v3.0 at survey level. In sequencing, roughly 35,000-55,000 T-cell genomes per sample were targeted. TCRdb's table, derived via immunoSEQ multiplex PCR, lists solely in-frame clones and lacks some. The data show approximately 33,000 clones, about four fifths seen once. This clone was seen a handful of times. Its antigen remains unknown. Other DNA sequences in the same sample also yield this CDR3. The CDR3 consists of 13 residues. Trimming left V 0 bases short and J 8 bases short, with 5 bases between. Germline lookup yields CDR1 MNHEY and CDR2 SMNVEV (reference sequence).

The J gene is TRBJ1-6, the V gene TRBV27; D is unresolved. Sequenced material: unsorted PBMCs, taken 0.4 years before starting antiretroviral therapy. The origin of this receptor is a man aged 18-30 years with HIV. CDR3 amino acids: CASSLSTDSPLHF. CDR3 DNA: TGTGCCAGCAGTTTATCCACAGATTCACCCCTCCACTTT.